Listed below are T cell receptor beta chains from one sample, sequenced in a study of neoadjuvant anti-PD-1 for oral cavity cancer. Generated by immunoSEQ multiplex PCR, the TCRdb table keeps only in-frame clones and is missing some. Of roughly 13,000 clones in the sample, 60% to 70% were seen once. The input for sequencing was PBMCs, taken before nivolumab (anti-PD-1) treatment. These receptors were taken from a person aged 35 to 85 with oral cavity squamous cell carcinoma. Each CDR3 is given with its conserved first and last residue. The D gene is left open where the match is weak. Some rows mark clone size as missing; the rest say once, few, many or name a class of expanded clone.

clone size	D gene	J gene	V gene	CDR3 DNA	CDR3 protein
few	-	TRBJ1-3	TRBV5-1	TGCGCCAGCAGTCAGGGAAGTTCAAATACCATATATTTT	CASSQGSSNTIYF
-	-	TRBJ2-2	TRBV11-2	TGTGCCAGCAGCCGGACAGACACCGGGGAGCTGTTTTTT	CASSRTDTGELFF
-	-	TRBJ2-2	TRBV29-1	TGCAGCGTGGGGCAGACCGGGGAGCTGTTTTTT	CSVGQTGELFF
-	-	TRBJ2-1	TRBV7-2	TGTGCCAGCAGCTTAAGCAGGCATAGTAACAATGAGCAGTTCTTC	CASSLSRHSNNEQFF
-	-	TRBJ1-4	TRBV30	TGTGCCATCTATGACAGGTCGGGAAAACTGTTTTTT	CAIYDRSGKLFF
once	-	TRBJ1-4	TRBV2	TGTGCCAGCCGCCGGGCGGGGCCGAATGAAAAACTGTTTTTT	CASRRAGPNEKLFF
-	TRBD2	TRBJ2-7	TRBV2	TGTGCCAGCAGTGATGGCGTACTAGCGGGAGGGGCTCAGCAGTACTTC	CASSDGVLAGGAQQYF
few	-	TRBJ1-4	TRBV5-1	TGCGCCAGCAGCTTGGCCTTGGTACGGGCGGGGGAAAAACTGTTTTTT	CASSLALVRAGEKLFF
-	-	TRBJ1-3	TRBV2	TGTGCCAGCAGTGATCGCAGGGGAGGGTCTGGAAACACCATATATTTT	CASSDRRGGSGNTIYF
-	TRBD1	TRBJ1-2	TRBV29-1	TGCAGCGCCCCCTGGACAGGGGCGGCCGGCTACACCTTC	CSAPWTGAAGYTF
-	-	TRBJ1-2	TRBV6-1	TGTGCCAGCAGTGAATCAAAGACGGGTTACTTC	CASSESKTGYF
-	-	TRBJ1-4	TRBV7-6	TGTGCCAGCAGTTTTGCAACTAATGAAAAACTGTTTTTT	CASSFATNEKLFF
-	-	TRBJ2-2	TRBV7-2	TGTGCCAGCAGCCTTCCGGGACACAGCACCGGGGAGCTGTTTTTT	CASSLPGHSTGELFF
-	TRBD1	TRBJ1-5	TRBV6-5	TGTGCCAGCAGTTCCTTGGACAGGGGAAGTCAGCCCCAGCATTTT	CASSSLDRGSQPQHF
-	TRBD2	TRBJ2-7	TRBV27	TGTGCCAGCGCGTGGAGCGGGAGCTCCTACGAGCAGTACTTC	CASAWSGSSYEQYF
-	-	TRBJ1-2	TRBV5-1	TGCGCCAGCAGTCCTACCAGAAACTATGGCTACACCTTC	CASSPTRNYGYTF
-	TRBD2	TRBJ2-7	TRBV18	TGTGCCAGCTCACCTGCGGCGGGGGGCGAGCAGTACTTC	CASSPAAGGEQYF
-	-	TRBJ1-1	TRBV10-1	TGCGCCAGCTCAACCGGGCCGAACACTGAAGCTTTCTTT	CASSTGPNTEAFF
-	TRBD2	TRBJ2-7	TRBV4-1	TGCGCCAGCAGCTCAGCGGGGGCGCGGGCCGAGCAGTACTTC	CASSSAGARAEQYF
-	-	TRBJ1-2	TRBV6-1	TGTGCCAGCAGTCGATCAGACTATGGCTACACCTTC	CASSRSDYGYTF
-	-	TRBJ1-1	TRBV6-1	TGTGCCAGCAGTGAATATTTGGGCACTGAAGCTTTCTTT	CASSEYLGTEAFF
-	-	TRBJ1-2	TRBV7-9	TGTGCCAGCAGTCCCGATCTGGATAACTATGGCTACACCTTC	CASSPDLDNYGYTF
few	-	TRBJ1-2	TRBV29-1	TGCAGCGTTGGCCCCTGGCGGGGGCAGCATGGCTACACCTTC	CSVGPWRGQHGYTF
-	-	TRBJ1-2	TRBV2	TGTGCCAGCAGTGAAGGACAGTACTATGGCTACACCTTC	CASSEGQYYGYTF
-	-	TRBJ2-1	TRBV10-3	TGTGCCATCAGTGAGTCGAATTGGTTGCCGTTCTTC	CAISESNWLPFF
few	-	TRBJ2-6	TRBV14	TGTGCCAGCAGCCAAGTCGCATCCACCTTAAGCTCTGGGGCCAACGTCCTGACTTTC	CASSQVASTLSSGANVLTF
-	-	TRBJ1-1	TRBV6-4	TGTGCCAGCAGTGTGGCAGGCGGCAACACTGAAGCTTTCTTT	CASSVAGGNTEAFF
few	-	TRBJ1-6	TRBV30	TGTGCCTGGACAAAGAAAGAACCTAATTCACCCCTCCACTTT	CAWTKKEPNSPLHF
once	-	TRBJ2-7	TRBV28	TGTGCCAGCAGCGTCACAACCTACGAGCAGTACTTC	CASSVTTYEQYF
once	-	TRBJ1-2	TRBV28	TGTGCCAGCAGTTTAGGGGGGGTGGACTATGGCTACACCTTC	CASSLGGVDYGYTF
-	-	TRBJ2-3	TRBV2	TGTGCCAGCAGTCGGGACTCTCACACAGATACGCAGTATTTT	CASSRDSHTDTQYF
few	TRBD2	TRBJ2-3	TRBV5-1	TGCGCCAGCAGCTTGACTAGCGACTCGCATACGCAGTATTTT	CASSLTSDSHTQYF
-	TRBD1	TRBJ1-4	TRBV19	TGTGCCAGTAGTAGTCCGGGACAGACCGAAAAACTGTTTTTT	CASSSPGQTEKLFF
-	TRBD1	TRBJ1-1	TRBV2	TGTGCCAGCAGTGAGCGGACAGGGTTGTTCACTGAAGCTTTCTTT	CASSERTGLFTEAFF
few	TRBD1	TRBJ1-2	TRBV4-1	TGCGCCAGCAGCCAAGAGAGACAGGGAGGTGGCTACACCTTC	CASSQERQGGGYTF
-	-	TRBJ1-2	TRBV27	TGTGCCAGCAGTTTAAACCCCGGGGGGGGAGGAGGCTACACCTTC	CASSLNPGGGGGYTF
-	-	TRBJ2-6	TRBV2	TGTGCCAGCACGTACTCTGGGGCCAACGTCCTGACTTTC	CASTYSGANVLTF
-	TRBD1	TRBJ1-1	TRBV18	TGTGCCAGCTCACGCGAGGGACAGGGGAACACTGAAGCTTTCTTT	CASSREGQGNTEAFF
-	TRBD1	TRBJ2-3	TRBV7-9	TGTGCCAGCAGCCCTAGCAAACTGAGACAGGGGGTTAGGGCAGATACGCAGTATTTT	CASSPSKLRQGVRADTQYF
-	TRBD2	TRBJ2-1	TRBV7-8	TGTGCCAGCAGCTTAGCTAGCGGGGCTCAGTACAATGAGCAGTTCTTC	CASSLASGAQYNEQFF